This T cell receptor (beta chain) emerged from a study of Ad26.COV2.S vaccination and SARS-CoV-2 variants. Treatment given: some 19 received Ad26.COV2.S at low or high dose, single or two shots; 5 received placebo; per-sample allocation not given. The study sampled participants on day 63 after the first vaccine or placebo injection. A Boston adult aged 18-55 years was the donor. Wuhan-strain SARS-CoV-2 spike was expressed by the Ad26 vector that made up the vaccine. TCRdb keeps only in-frame clones here, not all; method: immunoSEQ multiplex PCR. Of hundreds of thousands of clones listed, about 85% are singletons. Findings and caveats of the study: Vaccine recipients posted higher spike-specific TCR breadth than their placebo counterparts. Non-spike TCR breadth did not differ much between vaccine and placebo recipients.

Of note for this clone: Its target is not known.

The CDR3 loop spans 11 amino acids. V was pared by 5 bases and J by 3 bases, with 7 bases between. Germline V gene lookup returns CDR1 DFQATT and CDR2 SNEGSKA (reference sequence). The genes are TRBV20-1 and TRBJ1-2; tentative D call: TRBD1 (5 bases). This clonotype was sampled from a person between 18 and 65 years old who received the Ad26.COV2.S COVID-19 vaccine or a placebo. The specimen comprised peripheral blood, sampled in a trial of Ad26.COV2.S vaccine versus placebo. CDR3 sequence reads: CSAGTDYGYTF. The CDR3 nucleotides read TGCAGTGCTGGGACGGACTATGGCTACACCTTC.